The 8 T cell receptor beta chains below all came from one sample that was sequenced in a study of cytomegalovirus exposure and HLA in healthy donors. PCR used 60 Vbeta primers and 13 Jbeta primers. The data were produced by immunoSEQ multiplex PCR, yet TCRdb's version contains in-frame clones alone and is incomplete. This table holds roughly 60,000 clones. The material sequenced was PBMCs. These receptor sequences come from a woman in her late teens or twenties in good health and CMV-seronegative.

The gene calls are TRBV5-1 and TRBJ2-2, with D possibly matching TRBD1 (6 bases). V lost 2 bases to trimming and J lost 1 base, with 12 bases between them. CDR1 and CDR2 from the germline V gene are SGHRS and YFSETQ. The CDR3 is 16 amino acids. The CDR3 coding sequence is TGCGCCAGCAGCTTACGGACAGCCGAGAACACCGGGGAGCTGTTTTTT. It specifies CASSLRTAENTGELFF. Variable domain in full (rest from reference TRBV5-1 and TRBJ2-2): KAGVTQTPRYLIKTRGQQVTLSCSPISGHRSVSWYQQTPGQGLQFLFEYFSETQRNKGNFPGRFSGRQFSNSRSEMNVSTLELGDSALYLCASSLRTAENTGELFFGEGSRLTVL.

The CDR3 here is CSASFASEAFF. The CDR3 region has the DNA TGCAGTGCTAGTTTTGCCAGTGAAGCTTTCTTT. V and J are TRBV20-1 and TRBJ1-1; D remains ambiguous. Germline assignment: CDR1 DFQATT and CDR2 SNEGSKA (reference sequence). CDR3 size: 11 residues. Trimming shortened V by 3 bases and J by 7 bases, and 9 bases separated the two germline ends.

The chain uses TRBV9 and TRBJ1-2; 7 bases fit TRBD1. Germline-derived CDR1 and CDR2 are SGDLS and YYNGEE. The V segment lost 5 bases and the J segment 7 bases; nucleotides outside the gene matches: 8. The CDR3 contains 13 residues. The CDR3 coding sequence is TGTGCCAGCAGTCCTGGACAGGATGGTGGCTACACCTTC. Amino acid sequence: CASSPGQDGGYTF.

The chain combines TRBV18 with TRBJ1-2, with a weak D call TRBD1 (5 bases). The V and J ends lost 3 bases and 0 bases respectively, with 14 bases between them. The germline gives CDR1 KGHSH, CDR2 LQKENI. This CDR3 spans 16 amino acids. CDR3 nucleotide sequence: TGTGCCAGCTCACCCCGCGGGGGTGGGACTAACTATGGCTACACCTTC. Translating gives CASSPRGGGTNYGYTF.

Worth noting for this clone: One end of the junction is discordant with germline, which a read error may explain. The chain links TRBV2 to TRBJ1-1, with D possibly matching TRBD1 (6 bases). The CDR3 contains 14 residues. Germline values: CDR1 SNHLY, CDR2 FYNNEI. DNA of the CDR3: TGTGCCAGCATTGAACAGGGTATGAACACTGAAGCTTTCTTT. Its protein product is CASIEQGMNTEAFF.

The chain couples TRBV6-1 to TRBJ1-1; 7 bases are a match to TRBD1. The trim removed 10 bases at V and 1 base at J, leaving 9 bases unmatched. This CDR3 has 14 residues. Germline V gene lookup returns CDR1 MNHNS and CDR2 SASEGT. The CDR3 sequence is CATIQGSANTEAFF. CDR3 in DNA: TGTGCCACCATACAGGGGTCGGCGAACACTGAAGCTTTCTTT.

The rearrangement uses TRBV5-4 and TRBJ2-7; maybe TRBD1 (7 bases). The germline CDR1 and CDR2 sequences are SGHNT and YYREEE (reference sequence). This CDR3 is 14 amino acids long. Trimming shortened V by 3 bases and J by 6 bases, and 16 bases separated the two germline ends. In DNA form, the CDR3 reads TGTGCCAGCAGCTCTGAACTCCAGGGGGGCGAGCAGTACTTC. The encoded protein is CASSSELQGGEQYF.

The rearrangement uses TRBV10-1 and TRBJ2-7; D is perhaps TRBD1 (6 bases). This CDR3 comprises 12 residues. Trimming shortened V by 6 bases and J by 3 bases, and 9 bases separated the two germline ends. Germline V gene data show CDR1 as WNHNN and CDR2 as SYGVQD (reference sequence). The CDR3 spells CASRDSGYEQYF. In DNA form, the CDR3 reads TGCGCCAGCAGGGACAGCGGCTACGAGCAGTACTTC.